This T cell receptor beta chain originates from a study of cytomegalovirus exposure and HLA in healthy donors. V lost 1 base and J 4 bases, leaving 14 bases between the germline ends. CDR1 is MRHNA and CDR2 is SNTAGT in the germline V gene. The length of the CDR3 is 17 residues. Study-level results: TCR beta chain V- and J-gene trimming was linked, in a later analysis, to a missense variant in DCLRE1C. Relative to the approximately 700-donor mean, N-insertions were reportedly fewer in an Asian-associated ancestry cluster in a later analysis. Some public TCRs appeared in many individuals, while most sequences were rare. Earlier analysis looked at TCR beta V segments, and most were productive about 90% or about 30% of the time.

This clone has a single count. Its antigen is not identified. It was with 60 Vbeta and 13 Jbeta primers that the PCR ran. The repertoire was sequenced with immunoSEQ multiplex PCR; TCRdb's copy has only in-frame clones and lacks some. The data hold about 120,000 clones, with less than 85% observed a single time. This sequence originates from a young man in good health and CMV-seropositive. The chain combines TRBV6-4 with TRBJ2-6; D perhaps matches TRBD2 (5 bases). The sample comprised PBMCs. The CDR3 DNA is TGTGCCAGCAGTGACTGGGCTCGCGGGCTCGGGGCCAACGTCCTGACTTTC. It is translated as CASSDWARGLGANVLTF.